This T cell receptor beta chain appears in the sequencing data of a study of blood T cell repertoires in COVID-19. On the study more broadly: Samples came from the United States, Italy and Spain, spanning acute and convalescent COVID-19. From T cells, B-cell-depleted T cells, or PBMCs came the material, which was cDNA or gDNA.

The repertoire was sequenced with immunoSEQ multiplex PCR; TCRdb's copy has only in-frame clones and lacks some. The sample holds over 95,000 clones, around nine tenths seen once. V lost 4 bases and J lost 1, with 14 bases in between. The CDR3 sequence is 16 residues long. From germline, CDR1 is SGHVS and CDR2 FNYEAQ. This sequence was found in a human donor with acute or convalescent COVID-19. The donor label of this sample is uncertain. The rearrangement joins TRBV7-6 to TRBJ1-3, with D possibly TRBD1 on 6 matching bases. Material: peripheral blood. The CDR3 spells CASSSRPQGSGNTIYF. The CDR3 DNA reads TGTGCCAGCAGCTCCCGACCTCAGGGGTCTGGAAACACCATATATTTT. The full variable domain, completed using reference TRBV7-6 and TRBJ1-3, is GAGVSQSPRYKVTKRGQDVALRCDPISGHVSLYWYRQALGQGPEFLTYFNYEAQQDKSGLPNDRFSAERPEGSISTLTIQRTEQRDSAMYRCASSSRPQGSGNTIYFGEGSWLTVV.